The entry below describes one T cell receptor (beta chain). The specificity of this receptor is unknown. Within one base of it there is no much larger clone, and no base qualities were kept. Ficoll-Paque density gradient centrifugation was the method used to isolate PBMCs. Reads for this sample came from an Illumina NovaSeq 6000. Using 5'RACE with constant-segment primers, TCRalpha and TCRbeta cDNA libraries were constructed, with sample barcodes and unique molecular identifiers added in the process. Trizol reagent was used to extract RNA from every sample. The libraries were amplified in two PCR steps, and the second step added a second sample barcode and Illumina TruSeq adapters. Sequencing of libraries was performed on an Illumina NovaSeq with 2 x 150 bp paired-end reads. Under the source paper's analysis protocol: The reads were demultiplexed and collapsed into UMI-guided consensus sequences using migec v1.2.7. With mixcr v2.1.11, UMI consensuses were aligned to TRA and TRB V and J templates and assembled into clonotypes. Expanded or contracted clonotypes were those called significant by both edgeR and NoisET, with noise models trained on biological replicates. For edgeR calls, the cutoffs were a false discovery rate-adjusted p below 0.01 and a log2 fold-change threshold of 1. As an exploratory analysis of dynamics, max-normalized trajectories of the 1000 most abundant clonotypes were examined by PCA with hierarchical clustering. Separately sequenced CD4+ and CD8+ repertoires were used to assign a CD4 or CD8 phenotype to each responding clone. TCRdb passed the public sequencing reads through fastp at Q25 and MiXCR, retaining productive beta sequences. Duplicate CDR3 protein sequences are folded into a single record with the most common DNA and genes. The V and J calls and clone size are TCRdb's, not the authors'. The sample yields 400,000 to 550,000 distinct CDR3 sequences; more than 20% were counted once. Of the sample, around 13% falls within the top ten clones.

V loses 4 bases, J loses 0 bases, and the germline ends lie 6 bases apart. There are 14 amino acids in the CDR3, from cysteine to phenylalanine inclusive. Only the CDR3 portion is preserved as DNA: 42 bases, with reading frame beginning at the first base. The data stem from a study of T-cell memory formation after mild COVID-19 (dated by TCRdb to about 2021). About the full investigation: TCR sequence clusters from the two donors were found to be largely donor specific. Two young, previously healthy adult volunteers, one female and one male, were included in the cohort. Longitudinal TCRalpha and TCRbeta repertoire sequencing tracked T-cell clones expanding and contracting after mild COVID-19 in a couple of donors. Here is what the overall study found, with its caveats: Whether the second-wave clones peaking on day 37 were SARS-CoV-2 specific was not confirmed. Some responding clones were detected in pre-infection memory, suggesting pre-existing cross-reactive memory T cells joined the SARS-CoV-2 response. From day 15 to 85, contracting clones showed balanced CD4/CD8 phenotypes, whereas a second wave of clones that expanded from day 15 to 37 leaned towards CD4+. The study included only a couple of mild cases, and larger cohorts that include severe cases with pre-infection samples were judged to be necessary. Contracting CD4+ clones turned up mainly in the CM and EM memory subsets, whereas EMRA was where CD8+ clones were enriched.

The receptor comes from an adult woman who had mild COVID-19 (a few samples of this study predate the infection). The sample titles of this study are shuffled in the database, so cell type and time point are left out; the donor was told from shared clones. The rearrangement joined TRBV12-3 or TRBV12-4 to TRBJ2-2, with the D gene not clear enough to name. Input material: PBMCs or a T cell subset sorted from them (not recorded which). The encoded CDR3 is CASSYQANTGELFF. The sequenced DNA: TGTGCCAGCAGTTATCAGGCGAACACCGGGGAGCTGTTTTTT.